This record concerns one T cell receptor beta chain sequence. The data are from a study of blood T cell repertoires in COVID-19. Profiled with immunoSEQ multiplex PCR; TCRdb holds only in-frame clones, not every one. The repertoire holds 150,000 to 200,000 clones, with roughly 85% as singletons. The V end was cut by 2 bases, the J end by 4 bases, with 18 bases between. The CDR3 extends over 16 amino acids. CDR1 and CDR2 (germline): SGHRS, YFSETQ. Sample: peripheral blood. V is TRBV5-1 and J is TRBJ1-1; D call uncertain. This clonotype was obtained from a woman of 80 years or more with active or convalescent COVID-19. CDR3 in DNA: TGCGCCAGCAGCTTTGGGAGGGATAGGGCCGGCACTGAAGCTTTCTTT. Translation gives CASSFGRDRAGTEAFF.